This T cell receptor beta chain comes out of a study of regulatory T cells in long-lasting Graves disease. CDR3 length: 13 residues. Per germline, CDR1 ENHRY and CDR2 SYGVKD. Trimming removed 11 bases at V and 0 bases at J, with 13 bases between. Investigators prepared the TCR beta libraries by applying iRepertoire HTBI primers and Arm-PCR of CDR3 regions. TCRdb re-called the multiplex PCR reads through MiXCR, storing one row per CDR3 protein. Of more than 300,000 distinct CDR3 sequences listed, roughly 25% are singletons. Time point denoted: persistent/refractory GD, antithyroid drugs over 5 years with positive TRAb. After RNA was extracted from PBMCs, the TCR library was made from it.

This chain uses TRBV10-3 with TRBJ1-1; weak D call: TRBD1 (6 bases). This sample comprised peripheral blood mononuclear cells (PBMCs), obtained when the disease was refractory, from a patient treated with antithyroid drugs. This TCR came from a woman between 35 and 50 years old with Graves disease. CDR3 sequence reads: CAAQGKVNTEAFF. The CDR3 coding sequence is TGTGCCGCCCAGGGGAAGGTGAACACTGAAGCTTTCTTT.